This record covers a single T cell receptor (beta chain). This clone's antigen is unknown. This sample is part of a study of T cells expressing NK-cell markers (dated by TCRdb to the early 2020s). Study-level background: In sorted CD3+CD56+NKG2C+, CD3+CD56+NKG2C- and CD3+CD56-NKG2C+ T-cell subsets from several donors, TCR beta-chain repertoires were profiled. Among the eight sequenced donors, only one was HCMV-seronegative, while the other seven were HCMV-seropositive. The eight sequenced donors were randomly selected healthy volunteers, three men and five women. Illumina HiSeq 2000/2500, MiSeq or NextSeq was used to sequence libraries as 2 x 150 bp reads.

The full study reports these points: In five to seven donors, the dominant CD3+CD56+NKG2C+ clonotypes were found to rank among the top 10 CD8+ clonotypes and to make up roughly 1.0-7.5% of CD8+ T cells. Those dominant clonotypes were again the most abundant among CD3+CD56-NKG2C+ cells in a handful of donors, at roughly 25-65%. Whether the expanded NKG2C-expressing T cell clones were specific for HCMV antigens was left unclear.

A commercial ELISA kit detecting HCMV-specific IgG in serum was used to determine HCMV serostatus. Ficoll density gradient centrifugation was used to isolate peripheral blood mononuclear cells from blood. As encoded in the germline V gene, CDR1 is SNHLY while CDR2 is FYNNEI. The CDR3 starts with the cysteine, ends with the phenylalanine, and has 13 residues. No nucleotide data were recorded. TCRdb lists the instrument as Illumina HiSeq 2000. TCR beta cDNA libraries were prepared using 5'RACE template switching, which introduced a universal primer site and unique molecular identifiers. cDNA synthesis was primed from the TCR beta constant segment and was followed by two successive PCR amplification steps. The paper's processing steps were these. Reads were demultiplexed and grouped by UMI with MIGEC, and clonotypes were assembled and quantified with MiTCR. Only TCR cDNA sequences supported by at least two reads were kept to exclude erroneous sequences. The tcR package was used for downstream repertoire analysis, with clonotypes matched between fractions based on CDR3 nucleotide sequence plus V segment. VDJmatch was used to annotate antigen specificity against VDJdb, with one amino acid substitution in CDR3 allowed. The reads went through TCRdb reprocessing, and each CDR3 protein sequence gets one entry with no DNA. TCRdb, not the original authors, processed these V and J calls. This sample's listing comprises 150,000 to 180,000 distinct CDR3 sequences. The ten largest make up 37% of the sample.

The V and J segments used are TRBV2 and TRBJ2-1; no DNA is available, so the TRBD1 call from TCRdb remains unchecked. The TCR sequence derives from a woman aged 50 to 60 in good health. Donor details come from another sample of the same person, matched by shared clones. The specimen sequenced was blood T cells: a sorted CD56 or NKG2C T cell subset, CD4+ or CD8+ T cells, or bulk PBMC T cells (not recorded which). CDR3 sequence: CASNGGTYNEQFF.